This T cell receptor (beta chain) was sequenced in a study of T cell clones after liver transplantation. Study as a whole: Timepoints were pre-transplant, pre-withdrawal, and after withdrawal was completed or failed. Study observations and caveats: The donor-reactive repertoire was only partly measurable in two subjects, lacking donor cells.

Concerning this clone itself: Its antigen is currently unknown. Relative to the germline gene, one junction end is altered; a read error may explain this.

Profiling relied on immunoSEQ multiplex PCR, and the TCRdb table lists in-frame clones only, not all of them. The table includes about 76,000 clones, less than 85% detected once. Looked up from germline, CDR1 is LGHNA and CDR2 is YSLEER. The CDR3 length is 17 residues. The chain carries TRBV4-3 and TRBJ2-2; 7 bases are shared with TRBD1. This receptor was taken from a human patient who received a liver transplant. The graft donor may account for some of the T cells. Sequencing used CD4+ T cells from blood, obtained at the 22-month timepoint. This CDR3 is CASSQSKNRGGTGDLFF. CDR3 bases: TGCGCCAGCAGCCAATCCAAGAACAGGGGTGGCACCGGGGATCTGTTTTTT.